This T cell receptor (beta chain) was identified in a study of human T cells and chemical hapten exposure. Study-wide background: Weekly administration of diphenylcyclopropenone to the scalp of patients continued throughout the roughly 23-week study. TCR yields per sample varied, mainly owing to small pooled library volume differences. Study-level results: In the PT1 data, expanded TCR counts showed a positive correlation with patch test score.

TCRdb called the RACE reads again in MiXCR, with one record for every CDR3 protein. The sample includes about 42,000 distinct CDR3 sequences, approximately 9% of them seen just once. The time point is: patch test 2, 6 weeks after DPC sensitization. Treatment described: therapeutic diphenylcyclopropenone sensitization with weekly scalp DPC. The CDR3 runs 14 residues. V lost 6 bases and J 0 bases, leaving 8 bases between the germline ends. This clonotype was recorded at least ten times. Its matching antigen is unknown. The sequencing used whole blood, collected in connection with sensitization to the hapten diphenylcyclopropenone (DPC). The clonotype was recovered from a woman in her thirties or forties with alopecia areata. Some clones in this sample may be carry-over from other donors' samples. J is TRBJ1-4 and V is TRBV12-3 or TRBV12-4; D is uncertain. DNA of the CDR3: TGTGCCAGCAGCAACAGAGCAACTAATGAAAAACTGTTTTTT. Encoded protein: CASSNRATNEKLFF.